Listed here are 25 T cell receptor beta chains from one sample, sequenced in a study of cytomegalovirus exposure and HLA in healthy donors. Primers: 60 Vbeta forward and 13 Jbeta reverse. Measured with immunoSEQ multiplex PCR; TCRdb has only the in-frame clones, and not every one. The table records 45,000 to 70,000 clones, around four fifths of them present only once. Sequencing was carried out using PBMCs. The receptors were sampled from a middle-aged man in good health and CMV-seronegative.

In its sample, this clone was seen once. The chain is built from TRBV5-5 and TRBJ2-5; 13 bases agree with TRBD2. Per germline, CDR1 SGHKS and CDR2 YYEKEE (reference sequence). The trim removed 0 bases at V and 2 bases at J, leaving 1 base unmatched. The CDR3 is 16 amino acids. For the CDR3, the DNA is TGTGCCAGCAGCTTGGGGACTAGCGGGGGTCAAGAGACCCAGTACTTC. It specifies CASSLGTSGGQETQYF. The entire variable domain, with the rest obtained from reference TRBV5-5 and TRBJ2-5, is as follows: DAGVTQSPTHLIKTRGQQVTLRCSPISGHKSVSWYQQVLGQGPQFIFQYYEKEERGRGNFPDRFSARQFPNYSSELNVNALLLGDSALYLCASSLGTSGGQETQYFGPGTRLLVL.

V is TRBV28 and J is TRBJ2-5, with a possible D match to TRBD1 (6 bases). The CDR3 runs 15 residues. V gave up 5 bases and J gave up 3 bases, with 16 bases separating them. The germline CDR1 and CDR2 sequences are MDHEN and SYDVKM. CDR3 loop: CASSPPYRVEETQYF. CDR3 sequence (DNA): TGTGCCAGCAGTCCCCCTTACAGGGTTGAAGAGACCCAGTACTTC.

The chain links TRBV5-1 to TRBJ1-1, with D maybe TRBD1 (5 bases). V lost 4 bases and J 4 bases, leaving 17 bases between the germline ends. The CDR3 totals 15 residues. Per the germline V gene, CDR1 is SGHRS and CDR2 is YFSETQ. CDR3 nucleotide sequence: TGCGCCAGCAGCCTCCGGCCAACCGGGGGCACTGAAGCTTTCTTT. Translated, it gives CASSLRPTGGTEAFF.

The genes are TRBV10-2 and TRBJ2-7, with a weak D call TRBD2 (5 bases). Trimming removed 7 bases from V and 0 bases from J, with 13 bases in between. The CDR3 loop spans 14 amino acids. CDR1 WSHSY and CDR2 SAAADI come from the germline V gene. The CDR3 is CASKDYALSYEQYF. CDR3 coding DNA: TGCGCCAGCAAAGACTACGCCCTCTCCTACGAGCAGTACTTC.

The chain recombines TRBV27 with TRBJ2-2; TRBD1 matches at 7 bases. This CDR3 has 16 residues. The germline gives CDR1 MNHEY, CDR2 SMNVEV (reference sequence). The trim removed 3 bases at V and 0 bases at J, leaving 4 bases unmatched. The CDR3 is CASSLYRGPNTGELFF. The CDR3 nucleotides read TGTGCCAGCAGTTTGTACAGGGGCCCGAACACCGGGGAGCTGTTTTTT.

The rearrangement joins TRBV2 to TRBJ1-2, with 7 bases that match TRBD1. The CDR3 is 14 amino acids. The J segment lost 2 bases and the V segment lost 3 bases, leaving 3 bases of the junction unmatched. Germline CDR1 reads SNHLY; CDR2 reads FYNNEI. DNA of the CDR3: TGTGCCAGCAGTGACAGACAGGGAAACTATGGCTACACCTTC. Translating it yields CASSDRQGNYGYTF.

The chain carries TRBV5-1 and TRBJ2-2, with a weak D call TRBD1 (6 bases). Trimming left V 6 bases short and J 5 bases short, with 20 bases between. The CDR3 extends over 16 amino acids. CDR1 is SGHRS, CDR2 YFSETQ, per germline. In DNA, the CDR3 is TGCGCCAGCATCCAAGGAGTAGCCCAGGGGACCGGGGAGCTGTTTTTT. Protein sequence: CASIQGVAQGTGELFF.

The gene calls are TRBV11-2 and TRBJ1-1, with 8 bases fitting TRBD1. V was clipped by 4 bases and J by 1 base; unmatched bases: 5. CDR1 and CDR2 (germline): SGHAT, FQNNGV. This CDR3 spans 15 amino acids. This chain's CDR3 is CASSSRTGSNTEAFF. Here the CDR3 DNA reads TGTGCCAGCAGCTCCCGGACAGGGTCGAACACTGAAGCTTTCTTT.

This sequence joins TRBV5-4 and TRBJ2-5, with 12 nucleotides matching TRBD2. The V gene end was trimmed by 4 bases and the J gene end by 2 bases; junction bases not matched to a gene: 3. This CDR3 region has 15 residues. CDR1 is SGHNT, CDR2 YYREEE, per germline (reference sequence). CDR3 protein: CASSMTSGGQETQYF. As DNA, the CDR3 is TGTGCCAGCAGCATGACTAGCGGGGGACAAGAGACCCAGTACTTC.

The V and J genes are TRBV9 and TRBJ2-3, with 12 positions matching TRBD2. Germline loops: CDR1 SGDLS, CDR2 YYNGEE. V shed 0 bases and J 5 bases; nucleotides not matched to a gene: 7. The CDR3 has 17 amino acids. CDR3 residues: CASSVAWTSGAQDTQYF. The CDR3, as DNA: TGTGCCAGCAGCGTAGCATGGACTAGCGGGGCCCAAGATACGCAGTATTTT.

The gene calls are TRBV27 and TRBJ2-3; TRBD1 matches at 7 bases. The CDR3 covers 14 residues. The ends lost 6 bases at V and 2 bases at J; junction bases unmatched: 5. Germline-derived CDR1 and CDR2 are MNHEY and SMNVEV (reference sequence). Written as DNA, the CDR3 is TGTGCCAGCAGGACGGGACAGTTCACAGATACGCAGTATTTT. Translated, it gives CASRTGQFTDTQYF.

The genes are TRBV7-2 and TRBJ2-7; 8 bases map to TRBD2. Trimming cost V 2 bases and J 4 bases; bases outside gene matches: 1. The CDR3 covers 13 residues. Germline CDR1 is SGHTA and CDR2 is FQGNSA. The DNA of the CDR3 is TGTGCCAGCAGCTTAACTAGCGGTTACGAGCAGTACTTC. This codes for CASSLTSGYEQYF.

DNA for the CDR3: TGTGCCAGCCCTCGGACAGACCAAGAGACCCAGTACTTC. Its translation: CASPRTDQETQYF. J is TRBJ2-5 and V is TRBV6-8; the D gene is possibly TRBD1 (6 bases). From germline, CDR1 is MNHGY and CDR2 SAAAGT. This CDR3 contains 13 residues. The ends were cut back, 8 bases at V and 0 bases at J, with 10 bases in the middle.

This clone has only one observation. The genes are TRBV9 and TRBJ2-1; 8 bases are shared with TRBD2. V was clipped by 0 bases and J by 8 bases; unmatched bases: 7. The CDR3 is 15 amino acids. CDR1 is SGDLS and CDR2 is YYNGEE in the germline V gene. The CDR3 region has the DNA TGTGCCAGCAGCGTAGGCCTAGCGGGCAGCGATGAGCAGTTCTTC. Translating gives CASSVGLAGSDEQFF.

This chain links TRBV18 with TRBJ1-6, with 7 bases identical to TRBD1. Germline trimming cut 1 base from V and 8 bases from J; bases unmatched to any gene: 8. The CDR3 spans 16 residues. CDR1 and CDR2 (germline): KGHSH, LQKENI. The CDR3 spells CASSPRDRVGYSPLHF. In DNA, the CDR3 is TGTGCCAGCTCACCACGAGACAGGGTGGGGTATTCACCCCTCCACTTT.

V and J are TRBV5-1 and TRBJ2-2, with D maybe TRBD1 (6 bases). V was trimmed by 5 bases and J by 6 bases, leaving 11 bases between them. Per germline, CDR1 SGHRS and CDR2 YFSETQ. CDR3 length: 13 residues. In DNA, the CDR3 is TGCGCCAGCAGAACAGGGACGGCCGGGGAGCTGTTTTTT. Translating it yields CASRTGTAGELFF.

This sequence joins TRBV1 and TRBJ2-5; TRBD2 reflects the table's D call only, with no check against the DNA. TRBV1 is deemed a pseudogene. CDR3 length: 17 residues. The CDR3 region has the DNA TGCACCAGCAGCCAGGGGACTAGCGGGGGGTACCAAGAGACCCAGTACTTC. It is translated as CTSSQGTSGGYQETQYF.

The chain is built from TRBV7-7 and TRBJ2-7; no definite D call. CDR1 SSHAT and CDR2 FNYEAQ come from the germline V gene (reference sequence). V lost 0 bases to trimming and J lost 1 base, with 4 bases between them. This CDR3 has 13 residues. The CDR3 spells CASSLAESYEQYF. DNA for the CDR3: TGTGCCAGCAGCTTAGCAGAGTCCTACGAGCAGTACTTC. The whole variable domain, filled in from reference TRBV7-7 and TRBJ2-7, reads GAGVSQSPRYKVTKRGQDVTLRCDPISSHATLYWYQQALGQGPEFLTYFNYEAQPDKSGLPSDRFSAERPEGSISTLTIQRTEQRDSAMYRCASSLAESYEQYFGPGTRLTVT.

CDR3 nucleotides: TGTGCCAGCAGTGAATCGGGGGTCCCCGCCTACGAGCAGTACTTC. Translation gives CASSESGVPAYEQYF. This chain uses TRBV2 with TRBJ2-7; D possibly corresponds to TRBD2 (6 bases). The V gene lost 2 bases and the J gene lost 2 bases, with 13 bases spanning the gap. Germline values: CDR1 SNHLY, CDR2 FYNNEI. This CDR3 has 15 amino acids.

A single count supports this clone. The chain joins TRBV7-3 to TRBJ2-7; D may be TRBD2 (6 bases). The CDR3 spans 14 residues. Germline V gene lookup returns CDR1 SGHTA and CDR2 FQGTGA. The V gene lost 5 bases and the J gene lost 2 bases, with 13 bases spanning the gap. CDR3 coding DNA: TGTGCCAGCAGCCCCCAGGGAGGAACCTACGAGCAGTACTTC. As protein: CASSPQGGTYEQYF.

The V gene is TRBV2, the J gene TRBJ1-5; D not resolved. The CDR3 consists of 15 residues. Germline CDR1 is SNHLY and CDR2 is FYNNEI. V was pared by 8 bases and J by 1 base, with 15 bases between. Here the CDR3 DNA reads TGTGCCAGCTGTGTGAAAACGGGGAGCAATCAGCCCCAGCATTTT. Its protein product is CASCVKTGSNQPQHF.

V is TRBV29-1 and J is TRBJ1-1; 9 positions match TRBD1. The CDR3 is made up of 15 amino acids. Germline trimming cut 0 bases from V and 5 bases from J; bases unmatched to any gene: 7. The germline V gene has CDR1 SQVTM and CDR2 ANQGSEA. The CDR3 DNA is TGCAGCGTTGAAGACACAGGGGGCGGAACGACTGAAGCTTTCTTT. Protein product: CSVEDTGGGTTEAFF. Full variable domain (rest looked up from reference TRBV29-1 and TRBJ1-1): SAVISQKPSRDICQRGTSLTIQCQVDSQVTMMFWYRQQPGQSLTLIATANQGSEATYESGFVIDKFPISRPNLTFSTLTVSNMSPEDSSIYLCSVEDTGGGTTEAFFGQGTRLTVV.

The chain couples TRBV6-4 to TRBJ2-3, with 10 positions matching TRBD2. The CDR3 sequence is 15 residues long. The V segment lost 6 bases and the J segment 1 base; nucleotides outside the gene matches: 4. The germline V gene encodes CDR1 MRHNA and CDR2 SNTAGT. The CDR3 protein is CASSPTSGGTDTQYF. CDR3 bases: TGTGCCAGCAGCCCCACTAGCGGGGGCACAGATACGCAGTATTTT.

The chain employs TRBV18 and TRBJ2-1; 7 nucleotides align to TRBD1. This CDR3 comprises 14 residues. V shed 4 bases, J shed 7 bases, and the junction held 7 bases outside the gene matches. Germline V CDR1 and CDR2: KGHSH, LQKENI. CDR3 in amino acids: CASSREGAANEQFF. The CDR3 DNA follows: TGTGCCAGCTCACGTGAGGGGGCAGCGAATGAGCAGTTCTTC.

The chain couples TRBV7-9 to TRBJ1-2, with D hard to call. In germline, CDR1 is SEHNR, CDR2 FQNEAQ (reference sequence). The CDR3 extends over 13 amino acids. V dropped 2 bases and J dropped 4 bases, with 8 bases sitting between them. The CDR3 DNA is TGTGCCAGCAGCTTATCGGGGTCCTATGGCTACACCTTC. It is translated as CASSLSGSYGYTF.